A selection of T cell receptor beta chains follows, all from one sample in a study of T cell repertoires in cytomegalovirus infection. What these receptors recognize is not known. One entry per CDR3 protein, called by TCRdb with MiXCR from the reads. The repertoire holds 51,000 or so distinct CDR3 sequences, with about 20% as singletons. The material was CD8+ T cells from cultured PBMCs, obtained from culture after CMV antigen stimulation. The origin of the receptors is a human donor in good health (CMV status not recorded). Some clones in this sample may be carry-over from other donors' samples. Both conserved end residues are part of each CDR3. The D gene is left open where the match is weak. The size of a clone is reported for some rows only, either as once, few or many, or as a class for expanded clones.

DNA | CDR3 | size | J | D | length | V
TGTGCCAGCAGCCGGCTGACAGAGCTAGCCAAAAACATTCAGTACTTC | CASSRLTELAKNIQYF | few | TRBJ2-4 | . | 16 | TRBV12-3/TRBV12-4
TGTGCCAGCAGCTCGAGGGAAAGCTCTGGGGCCAACGTCCTGACTTTC | CASSSRESSGANVLTF | . | TRBJ2-6 | . | 16 | TRBV7-2
TGTGCCAGCAGTTTAGGGGGCAGAAAGAACACTGAAGCTTTCTTT | CASSLGGRKNTEAFF | few | TRBJ1-1 | . | 15 | TRBV28
TGTGCCAGCAGTTACTTGTCGCACCTGAACACTGAAGCTTTCTTT | CASSYLSHLNTEAFF | few | TRBJ1-1 | . | 15 | TRBV6-5
TGCAGTGCTAGAGATGACGGGGGGGCTTACGAGCAGTACTTC | CSARDDGGAYEQYF | . | TRBJ2-7 | TRBD2 | 14 | TRBV20-1
TGTGCCAGCAGTTACCAGGTTTATCCCACTGAAGCTTTCTTT | CASSYQVYPTEAFF | few | TRBJ1-1 | . | 14 | TRBV6-5
TGCAGCGTTGAAGAGCCGACAGACTATGGCTACACCTTC | CSVEEPTDYGYTF | few | TRBJ1-2 | . | 13 | TRBV29-1
TGTGCCAGCAGTCCGCAATACCCAACCCGGACAGGCCCAGGGACTTTCTTT | CASSPQYPTRTGPGTFF | . | TRBJ1-1 | TRBD1 | 17 | TRBV28
TGTGCCAGCAGACAGGGGTGGGGCTACACCTTC | CASRQGWGYTF | few | TRBJ1-2 | TRBD1 | 11 | TRBV12-3/TRBV12-4
TGTGCCAGCAGCCTACTGACAGGGCTTAATTCACCCCTCCACTTT | CASSLLTGLNSPLHF | . | TRBJ1-6 | TRBD1 | 15 | TRBV7-2
TGTGCCAGCACCCGGACTGGGGACAATGAGCAGTTCTTC | CASTRTGDNEQFF | few | TRBJ2-1 | . | 13 | TRBV6-2/TRBV6-3
TGTGCCAGCAGTCAGCAGTTCTTC | CASSQQFF | . | TRBJ2-1 | . | 8 | TRBV2
TGTGCCAGCAGTTCCGCCCTGACTGAAAACCTTTATGGCTACACCTTC | CASSSALTENLYGYTF | . | TRBJ1-2 | . | 16 | TRBV7-9
TGTGCCAGCAGTGAGCAGACACTCGCCATCTCTGGAAACACCATATATTTT | CASSEQTLAISGNTIYF | . | TRBJ1-3 | . | 17 | TRBV2
TGTGCCAGCAGCTCCGCCGGGCAGGGGGCAGGTTCACCCCTCCACTTT | CASSSAGQGAGSPLHF | . | TRBJ1-6 | TRBD1 | 16 | TRBV5-4
TGTGCCAGCAGCTCGGGACGGGCTACCTACAATGAGCAGTTCTTC | CASSSGRATYNEQFF | . | TRBJ2-1 | . | 15 | TRBV11-2
TGCGCCAGCTCGACCCCCGCCGGGACAGGGAGGAGCTATGGCTACACCTTC | CASSTPAGTGRSYGYTF | . | TRBJ1-2 | TRBD1 | 17 | TRBV4-1
TGCGCCAGCAGCCTAGACAGGGGGCTAGGGAATGAGCAGTTCTTC | CASSLDRGLGNEQFF | few | TRBJ2-1 | TRBD1 | 15 | TRBV4-3
TGTGCCAGCAGCCATTCGGGACTAGCGGTATACAATGAGCAGTTCTTC | CASSHSGLAVYNEQFF | few | TRBJ2-1 | TRBD2 | 16 | TRBV7-9
TGCGCCAGCAGCCAAGAGCAGCTTAGCAATCAGCCCCAGCATTTT | CASSQEQLSNQPQHF | few | TRBJ1-5 | . | 15 | TRBV4-3
TGTGCCAGCCGGGGTTCGAACACTGAAGCTTTCTTT | CASRGSNTEAFF | once | TRBJ1-1 | . | 12 | TRBV27
TGTGCCAGCAGTGGTAGCGGGGGGGCCTACAATGAGCAGTTCTTC | CASSGSGGAYNEQFF | few | TRBJ2-1 | TRBD2 | 15 | TRBV6-1
TGTGCCAGCAGTGAATCCAGCAGCAATCAGCCCCAGCATTTT | CASSESSSNQPQHF | few | TRBJ1-5 | . | 14 | TRBV25-1
TGTGCCAGCAGCGCGGGGGACAGATCCTACAATGAGCAGTTCTTC | CASSAGDRSYNEQFF | few | TRBJ2-1 | . | 15 | TRBV11-2